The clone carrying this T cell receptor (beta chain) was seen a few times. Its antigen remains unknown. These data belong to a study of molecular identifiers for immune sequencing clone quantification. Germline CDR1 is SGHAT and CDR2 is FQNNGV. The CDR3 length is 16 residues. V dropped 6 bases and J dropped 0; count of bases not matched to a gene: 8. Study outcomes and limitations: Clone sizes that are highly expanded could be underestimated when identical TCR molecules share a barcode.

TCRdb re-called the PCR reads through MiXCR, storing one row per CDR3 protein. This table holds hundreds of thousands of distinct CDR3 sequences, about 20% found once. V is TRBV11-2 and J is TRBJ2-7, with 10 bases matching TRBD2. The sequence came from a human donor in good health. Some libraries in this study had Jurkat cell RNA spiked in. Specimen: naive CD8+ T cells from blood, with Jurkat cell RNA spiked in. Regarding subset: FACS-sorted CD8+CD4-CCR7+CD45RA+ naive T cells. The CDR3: CASRGGSGGSSYEQYF. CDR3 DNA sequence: TGTGCCAGCAGGGGAGGTAGCGGGGGGAGCTCCTACGAGCAGTACTTC.